Listed below are T cell receptor beta chains from one sample, sequenced in a study of post-analysis software for immune sequencing data. TCRdb called the PCR reads again in MiXCR, with one record for every CDR3 protein. The sample has roughly 800,000 distinct CDR3 sequences, roughly 27% seen once. The sequenced material came from blood. These receptors were obtained from a girl aged 10 to 17 with multiple sclerosis. Each CDR3 is given with its conserved first and last residue. The D gene is left open where the match is weak. Clone size is shown for a subset of rows, as once, few, many or a class of expanded clone.

>NA|few|TRBJ2-5|TRBV5-6
TGTGCCAGCAGCTTGGGGCCACCAGGACAGAGACAAGAGACCCAGTACTTC
CASSLGPPGQRQETQYF
>NA|NA|TRBJ1-2|TRBV7-2
TGTGCCAGCAGCCCCCCGGTGGTTAGCTATGGCTACACCTTC
CASSPPVVSYGYTF
>TRBD2|many|TRBJ2-7|TRBV6-5
TGTGCCAGCAGTGACGGACTAGCGGGCCCCCTGGAGCAGTACTTC
CASSDGLAGPLEQYF
>TRBD2|NA|TRBJ2-4|TRBV20-1
TGCAGTGCTAGGAGGGAGGGTGTAGCCAAAAACATTCAGTACTTC
CSARREGVAKNIQYF
>NA|NA|TRBJ1-4|TRBV5-1
TGCGCCAGCAGCTTGGGTTCGCCCGAAAAACGGTTTTTT
CASSLGSPEKRFF
>NA|NA|TRBJ2-1|TRBV2
TGTGCCAGCAGTGTTGCGGATGAGCAGTTCTTC
CASSVADEQFF
>TRBD2|few|TRBJ2-3|TRBV29-1
TGCAGCGTTGAGTTGGTAGCGGGACGCACAGATACGCAGTATTTT
CSVELVAGRTDTQYF
>NA|NA|TRBJ1-2|TRBV6-5
TGTGCCAGCAGGGGGACGGCAAACCAGGGCTACACCTTC
CASRGTANQGYTF
>TRBD2|NA|TRBJ2-5|TRBV6-1
TGTGCCAGCAGTGAGACTAGCGGGAGATCTAGGGAGACCCAGTACTTC
CASSETSGRSRETQYF
>NA|few|TRBJ2-1|TRBV10-1
TGCGCCAGCAGGGGGTCCGAATACAATGAGCAGTTCTTC
CASRGSEYNEQFF
>TRBD1|few|TRBJ1-6|TRBV4-3
TGCGCCAGCAGCCAAAGCCTTGCGACAGGGAAAAATTCACCCCTCCACTTT
CASSQSLATGKNSPLHF
>NA|NA|TRBJ2-1|TRBV12-3/TRBV12-4
TGTGCCAGCAGTTTTGGGCAGAGCTCCTACAATGAGCAGTTCTTC
CASSFGQSSYNEQFF
>TRBD2|few|TRBJ2-3|TRBV3-1
TGTGCCAGCAGCCAAGATGTTAGCGGGGGGCGGCCTCTGTATTTT
CASSQDVSGGRPLYF
>NA|NA|TRBJ1-1|TRBV5-6
TGTGCCAGCAGCGGGGGGGCCAGGATGAACACTGAAGCTTTCTTT
CASSGGARMNTEAFF
>NA|NA|TRBJ1-1|TRBV29-1
TGCAGCGTTGTTGTGGCGGGCCGGGGGACTGAAGCTTTCTTT
CSVVVAGRGTEAFF
>NA|NA|TRBJ2-5|TRBV6-5
TGTGCCAGCAATTTTGGCGGGTCGTTTCGGGAGACCCAGTACTTC
CASNFGGSFRETQYF
>NA|few|TRBJ1-1|TRBV5-1
TGCGCCAGCAGCTTGGCCACAGTGAACACTGAAGCTTTCTTT
CASSLATVNTEAFF
>NA|many|TRBJ2-7|TRBV13
TGTGCCAGCAGCCCCCCCCTGAGCTACGAGCAGTACTTC
CASSPPLSYEQYF
>NA|few|TRBJ2-7|TRBV7-2
TGTGCCAGCAGCCCCCCCGGGGCAGTATACGAGCAGTACTTC
CASSPPGAVYEQYF
>NA|NA|TRBJ1-5|TRBV29-1
TGCAGCGTAAGGCGAGGGAAGGCCCAGCATTTT
CSVRRGKAQHF
>NA|NA|TRBJ1-3|TRBV25-1
TGTGCCAGCAGTGAGGGGGGAGCTGGAAACACCATATATTTT
CASSEGGAGNTIYF
>NA|NA|TRBJ2-1|TRBV5-5
TGTGCCAGCGTCGGGCTACGTTATGAGCAGTTCTTC
CASVGLRYEQFF
>NA|few|TRBJ2-7|TRBV27
TGTGCCAGCAGTTTTTTGGGCGCGGGGTACGAGCAGTACTTC
CASSFLGAGYEQYF
>TRBD2|many|TRBJ2-3|TRBV28
TGTGCCAGCCCCCCTGGGGGACTAGCGGGCACAGATACGCAGTATTTT
CASPPGGLAGTDTQYF
>NA|few|TRBJ2-3|TRBV7-2
TGTGCCAGCAGCCCCACGTCCCAATGGCAGTATTTT
CASSPTSQWQYF